This TCR beta chain was observed in a study of read filtering for tumor transcriptome and immune sequencing. In germline, CDR1 is SEHNR, CDR2 FQNEAQ (reference sequence). Trimming took 1 base from V and 3 from J, leaving 19 bases between them. The CDR3 extends over 17 amino acids. Whole-study findings and limits: Without single-read clonotypes, shared clonotype proportions correlated more between IR-seq and RNA-seq. Roughly 79% of IR-seq clonotypes had one read, totaling about 3.3% of reads; RNA-seq: roughly 76% and 46%.

This library used roughly 400 ng RNA and molecular barcoded adaptors spanning alpha/delta and beta/gamma chains. MiXCR, applied by TCRdb to the reads, yields one record per CDR3 protein. The table lists tens of thousands of distinct CDR3 sequences, roughly 13% of them singletons. Turning to this clonotype: Antigen unknown. A much more abundant neighbour one base away suggests this may be a read error.

This receptor was taken from a donor aged 40 or older with multiple myeloma. Specimen: a population of CD138-negative cells sorted from bone marrow. The rearrangement links TRBV7-9 to TRBJ2-7; D is perhaps TRBD1 (5 bases). The DNA of the CDR3 is TGTGCCAGCAGCTTAGTTTGGGGCCCCACCAATTACTACGAGCAGTACTTC. This encodes CASSLVWGPTNYYEQYF.